Included here is one T cell receptor beta chain sequence, with context. This specimen comes from a study of blood T cell repertoires in COVID-19. Study-level information: Sites across the United States, Italy and Spain contributed samples from acute and convalescent COVID-19. Nucleic acid was either cDNA or gDNA, and it came from T cells, B-cell-depleted T cells, or PBMCs.

The data were produced by immunoSEQ multiplex PCR, yet TCRdb's version contains in-frame clones alone and is incomplete. Here the sample spans 400,000 to 550,000 clones, approximately 90% being singletons. Germline loops: CDR1 MNHNS, CDR2 SASEGT. Germline trimming cut 2 bases from V and 7 bases from J; bases unmatched to any gene: 9. The CDR3 has 16 residues. The clonotype was recovered from a woman younger than 45 with acute or convalescent COVID-19. Sample: peripheral blood. The V gene is TRBV6-1, the J gene TRBJ2-1, with TRBD1 identical over 9 bases. CDR3 sequence (DNA): TGTGCCAGCAGTGAATGGGGACAGGGCGGAAAGAATGAGCAGTTCTTC. As protein: CASSEWGQGGKNEQFF.